What follows are 15 T cell receptor beta chains derived from one specimen sequenced in a study of cytomegalovirus exposure and HLA in healthy donors listed by TCRdb under 2017. Library creation used the immunoSEQ multiplex PCR assay. The multiplex PCR relied on a mix of 60 forward primers for TCR Vbeta segments and 13 reverse primers for TCR Jbeta segments. This is the immuneACCESS table as TCRdb keeps it, with only in-frame sequences that have V and J called. A part of the clones is gone; compared with another copy, unresolved V genes explain less than half, and the rest is unexplained. Across this sample there are roughly 150,000 clones, with roughly 72% seen only once. The top ten clonotypes cover about 1.6% of the sample. The specimen was PBMCs. The receptors come from a man aged 35-49 years in good health and CMV-seronegative.

About this clone: The junction does not match germline at one end; this may be a read error. The V and J genes are TRBV30 and TRBJ2-6, with D maybe TRBD1 (5 bases). This CDR3 region has 15 residues. Germline V gene lookup returns CDR1 GTSNPN and CDR2 SVGIG (reference sequence). In DNA form, the CDR3 reads TGTGCCTGGAGTGTACTTTTCTCTGGGGCCAACGGCCTGACTTTC. Residues: CAWSVLFSGANGLTF. The full variable domain, in which reference TRBV30 and TRBJ2-6 provide the parts outside the CDR3, is SQTIHQWPATLVQPVGSPLSLECTVEGTSNPNLYWYRQAAGRGLQLLFYSVGIGQISSEVPQNLSASRPQDRQFILSSKKLLLSDSGFYLCAWSVLFSGANGLTFGAGSRLTVL.

This chain connects TRBV19 to TRBJ1-2; TRBD1 might be the D (5 bases). The V gene lost 3 bases and the J gene lost 5 bases, with 7 bases spanning the gap. This CDR3 comprises 12 residues. The germline V gene encodes CDR1 LNHDA and CDR2 SQIVND (reference sequence). CDR3 sequence (DNA): TGTGCCAGTAGTATGTCAGGGTATGGCTACACCTTC. Its translation is CASSMSGYGYTF.

The CDR3 nucleotides are TGTGCCTGGAGTGTCCGAGTGATAGCGGGAGCATTTTGGGAGACCCAGTACTTC. Translating gives CAWSVRVIAGAFWETQYF. V and J are TRBV30 and TRBJ2-5; 9 bases align to TRBD2. CDR3 length: 18 amino acids. Germline lookup yields CDR1 GTSNPN and CDR2 SVGIG (reference sequence). The J segment lost 5 bases and the V segment lost 0 bases, leaving 16 bases of the junction unmatched.

In its sample, this clone was seen a few times. The J gene is TRBJ2-7, the V gene TRBV27, with a tentative D call TRBD2 (6 bases). The CDR3 runs 17 residues. Germline-derived CDR1 and CDR2 are MNHEY and SMNVEV (reference sequence). The V and J ends lost 4 bases and 0 bases respectively, with 19 bases between them. The CDR3 DNA follows: TGTGCCAGCAGTTATAAATCGAGTAGCGGTTTCTCCTACGAGCAGTACTTC. Its translation: CASSYKSSSGFSYEQYF.

V is TRBV23-1 and J is TRBJ2-1, with TRBD2 identical over 7 bases. TRBV23-1 falls under the ORF class, with uncertain function. With V trimmed by 4 bases and J by 11 bases, 14 bases remained unmatched. The CDR3 loop spans 15 amino acids. CDR3 nucleotide sequence: TGCGCCAGCAGTCGCGGCGGGAGTGGTTGGGGGAAGCAGTTCTTC. Translated: CASSRGGSGWGKQFF.

CDR3 sequence: CASSLEGSGRPNTGELFF. CDR3 nucleotides: TGCGCCAGCAGCTTGGAAGGTAGCGGGAGGCCGAACACCGGGGAGCTGTTTTTT. This sequence joins TRBV5-1 and TRBJ2-2; 10 bases are a match to TRBD2. The germline CDR1 and CDR2 sequences are SGHRS and YFSETQ. Germline trimming cut 0 bases from V and 0 bases from J; bases unmatched to any gene: 5. CDR3 length: 18 amino acids. Supplemented by reference TRBV5-1 and TRBJ2-2, the full variable domain reads KAGVTQTPRYLIKTRGQQVTLSCSPISGHRSVSWYQQTPGQGLQFLFEYFSETQRNKGNFPGRFSGRQFSNSRSEMNVSTLELGDSALYLCASSLEGSGRPNTGELFFGEGSRLTVL.

This chain joins TRBV28 and TRBJ1-2; 8 bases are shared with TRBD1. The trim removed 1 base at V and 8 bases at J, leaving 9 bases unmatched. Germline V lookup: CDR1 MDHEN, CDR2 SYDVKM. The CDR3 runs to 15 residues. The CDR3 bases are TGTGCCAGCAGTTTATCCCCTCAGGGGGCGTCAGGCTACACCTTC. Translation gives CASSLSPQGASGYTF.

The V and J genes are TRBV5-4 and TRBJ1-2, with a tentative D call TRBD1 (6 bases). The CDR3 covers 12 residues. Germline V gene data show CDR1 as SGHNT and CDR2 as YYREEE (reference sequence). Trimming stripped 3 bases from V and 8 bases from J, with 11 bases between. CDR3: CASSSGQWGYTF. The CDR3 DNA sequence: TGTGCCAGCAGCTCCGGACAGTGGGGCTACACCTTC.

The chain has TRBV6-1 and TRBJ2-5, with no clear D. This CDR3 region has 16 residues. Trimming shortened V by 0 bases and J by 5 bases, and 16 bases separated the two germline ends. CDR1 MNHNS and CDR2 SASEGT come from the germline V gene. The CDR3 loop is CASSEAIGRQSETQYF. The DNA for the CDR3 is TGTGCCAGCAGTGAAGCGATTGGGCGCCAATCGGAGACCCAGTACTTC.

The CDR3 sequence: CASSPRGHDQPQHF. CDR3 in DNA: TGTGCCAGCAGTCCCAGGGGGCATGATCAGCCCCAGCATTTT. The V call is TRBV6-5, the J call TRBJ1-5, with TRBD1 matching 8 bases. The V segment lost 5 bases and the J segment 5 bases; nucleotides outside the gene matches: 5. Germline V CDR1 and CDR2: MNHEY, SVGAGI. The CDR3 runs 14 residues.

The chain has TRBV6-5 and TRBJ1-2; D not certain. V lost 8 bases to trimming and J lost 2 bases, with 9 bases between them. The length of the CDR3 is 12 residues. CDR1 and CDR2 from the germline V gene are MNHEY and SVGAGI. CDR3 DNA sequence: TGTGCCAGCCAGACTGCGAACTATGGCTACACCTTC. This translates into CASQTANYGYTF.

The chain links TRBV7-3 to TRBJ1-1, with D perhaps matching TRBD1 (5 bases). In germline, CDR1 is SGHTA, CDR2 FQGTGA. V dropped 5 bases and J dropped 1 base, with 14 bases sitting between them. The CDR3 totals 15 residues. CDR3 protein: CASSPAGGTNTEAFF. CDR3 DNA sequence: TGTGCCAGCAGCCCCGCCGGGGGTACGAACACTGAAGCTTTCTTT.

The V call is TRBV5-1, the J call TRBJ2-7; TRBD2 matches at 8 bases. Germline CDR1 reads SGHRS; CDR2 reads YFSETQ. J was trimmed by 0 bases and V by 4 bases; bases with no gene match: 15. The CDR3 has 18 amino acids. In DNA, the CDR3 is TGCGCCAGCAGCCCCGTCCCGAGCGGGAGTAACCCCTCCTACGAGCAGTACGTC. Translated: CASSPVPSGSNPSYEQYV.

The V gene is TRBV2, the J gene TRBJ1-3, with a weak D call TRBD1 (5 bases). Germline V gives CDR1 SNHLY, CDR2 FYNNEI. The CDR3 has 16 residues. V was clipped by 4 bases and J by 0 bases, with 13 bases between them. The CDR3 here is CASSGLGGVSGNTIYF. The CDR3, as DNA: TGTGCCAGCAGTGGGCTGGGGGGGGTCTCTGGAAACACCATATATTTT. Full variable domain (missing parts from reference TRBV2 and TRBJ1-3): EPEVTQTPSHQVTQMGQEVILRCVPISNHLYFYWYRQILGQKVEFLVSFYNNEISEKSEIFDDQFSVERPDGSNFTLKIRSTKLEDSAMYFCASSGLGGVSGNTIYFGEGSWLTVV.

The rearrangement uses TRBV7-6 and TRBJ2-7; TRBD2 matches 8 bases. The CDR3 extends over 14 amino acids. Trimming cost V 7 bases and J 3 bases; bases outside gene matches: 8. Germline values: CDR1 SGHVS, CDR2 FNYEAQ. CDR3 nucleotide sequence: TGTGCCAGCACCCCGACGGGAGGGGGCTACGAGCAGTACTTC. Residues: CASTPTGGGYEQYF.